These T cell receptor beta chains were read from a single sample in a study of human T cells and chemical hapten exposure. TCRdb reprocessed the RACE reads with MiXCR, giving one entry per CDR3 protein. The table records more than 300,000 distinct CDR3 sequences, 4.5% to 7% of them present only once. The material sequenced was whole blood, taken in connection with sensitization to the hapten diphenylcyclopropenone (DPC). The receptors shown here come from a young woman with alopecia areata. Some clones in this sample may be carry-over from other donors' samples. Each CDR3 is given with its conserved first and last residue. Fields, in order: V gene, CDR3 protein.

v_gene: TRBV10-2
CDR3aa: CASSDWEQGGTDTQYF

v_gene: TRBV12-3/TRBV12-4
CDR3aa: CASRLGRSYGYTF

v_gene: TRBV5-1
CDR3aa: CASSLGASVTDTQYF

v_gene: TRBV18
CDR3aa: CASSPTVEGGGYTF

v_gene: TRBV6-1
CDR3aa: CASSDFSGGSYNEQFF

v_gene: TRBV2
CDR3aa: CASSGDRGHYQPQHF

v_gene: TRBV6-2/TRBV6-3
CDR3aa: CASQHRGGNQPQHF

v_gene: TRBV20-1
CDR3aa: CRAAAGRAEAFF

v_gene: TRBV6-5
CDR3aa: CASSLGDRAPGYTF

v_gene: TRBV6-1
CDR3aa: CAISSTGWGRDQNYGYTF

v_gene: TRBV3-1
CDR3aa: CASSHHTSGPETQYF

v_gene: TRBV12-3/TRBV12-4
CDR3aa: CASNQYALGGNEKLFF

v_gene: TRBV7-8
CDR3aa: CASSPPRTDEQYF

v_gene: TRBV3-1
CDR3aa: CASSAGFGELFF

v_gene: TRBV15
CDR3aa: CATSSGGLARSEQYF

v_gene: TRBV7-9
CDR3aa: CASSSTVWGTEAFF

v_gene: TRBV7-8
CDR3aa: CASSLASTGGKYF

v_gene: TRBV6-2/TRBV6-3
CDR3aa: CASSRGQGVTQYF

v_gene: TRBV7-9
CDR3aa: CASSFGQNQPQHF

v_gene: TRBV6-6
CDR3aa: CASSRRGPSYGYTF

v_gene: TRBV5-5
CDR3aa: CASSQGSGGDWGAFF

v_gene: TRBV6-5
CDR3aa: CASSYWASRTYGYTF

v_gene: TRBV11-1
CDR3aa: CASSSGTLSTDTQYF

v_gene: TRBV7-3
CDR3aa: CASSLRPLTGPGELFF

v_gene: TRBV4-3
CDR3aa: CASSQKGGTDTQYF

v_gene: TRBV9
CDR3aa: CASSPRTGMEAFF

v_gene: TRBV7-9
CDR3aa: CASSFGQTDTQYF

v_gene: TRBV2
CDR3aa: CASLEDEKLFF

v_gene: TRBV7-2
CDR3aa: CASRAEGSPSYNEQFF

v_gene: TRBV19
CDR3aa: CASSALAGTGDTQYF

v_gene: TRBV7-2
CDR3aa: CASSPGPYTDTQYF

v_gene: TRBV5-4
CDR3aa: CASSLAVDRGGSQYF

v_gene: TRBV5-5
CDR3aa: CASSLAAGMNTGELFF

v_gene: TRBV29-1
CDR3aa: CSVGQQRAKNIQYF

v_gene: TRBV10-3
CDR3aa: CAIRGGGRSDEQFF

v_gene: TRBV4-3
CDR3aa: CASSQEPLDIQYF

v_gene: TRBV5-1
CDR3aa: CASSAGQGHIQYF

v_gene: TRBV21-1
CDR3aa: CASSMRGVSYNEQFF

v_gene: TRBV5-6
CDR3aa: CASSLAQGRYSGNTIYF

v_gene: TRBV7-3
CDR3aa: CASSETPGRRPYF

v_gene: TRBV5-1
CDR3aa: CASSLEGGYSGNTIYF

v_gene: TRBV15
CDR3aa: CATSRVGRKPSGANVLTF